One sample yielded the 13 T cell receptor beta chains listed below, sequenced in a study of control samples from healthy donors and cancer patients. Clones were sequenced by immunoSEQ multiplex PCR, and TCRdb holds only the in-frame ones, with some missing. Found here are about 82,000 clones, about 94% of them singletons; the top ten hold about 5%. The sequenced sample consisted of blood. The origin of the receptors is a woman between 18 and 29 years old in good health.

The sample holds one count of this clone. The chain couples TRBV3-1 (or the pseudogene TRBV3-2) to TRBJ1-5, with D hard to call. The CDR3 loop spans 12 amino acids. Germline assignment: CDR1 LGHDT and CDR2 YNNKEL (reference sequence). V shed 5 bases and J shed 7 bases, with 9 bases lying between them. CDR3 sequence: CASSELGQPQHF. CDR3 DNA sequence: TGTGCCAGCAGCGAGTTGGGGCAGCCCCAGCATTTT.

This chain connects TRBV11-2 to TRBJ2-1; the D gene could be TRBD1 or TRBD2 (5 bases each). The ends were cut back, 1 base at V and 7 bases at J, with 14 bases in the middle. In germline, CDR1 is SGHAT, CDR2 FQNNGV. CDR3 length: 15 amino acids. The CDR3 spells CASSLGHTEGNEQFF. The CDR3 DNA reads as TGTGCCAGCAGCTTAGGACACACCGAGGGGAATGAGCAGTTCTTC.

This chain connects TRBV10-3 to TRBJ1-5, with D possibly being TRBD1 (5 bases). The CDR3 consists of 13 residues. Germline CDR1 is ENHRY and CDR2 is SYGVKD. V lost 6 bases to trimming and J lost 4 bases, with 10 bases between them. The CDR3 sequence is CAISPGPNQPQHF. CDR3 in DNA: TGTGCCATCAGCCCGGGGCCTAATCAGCCCCAGCATTTT.

The rearrangement joins TRBV4-2 to TRBJ1-4; 7 positions agree with TRBD1. The length of the CDR3 is 15 residues. Germline V gene sequence: CDR1 LGHNA, CDR2 YNFKEQ. V shed 4 bases, J shed 5 bases, and the junction held 7 bases outside the gene matches. The CDR3 DNA is TGTGCCAGCAGCCGCGCGACAGGGCTAAATGAAAAACTGTTTTTT. Amino acid sequence: CASSRATGLNEKLFF.

The J gene is TRBJ2-5, the V gene TRBV12-3 or TRBV12-4; maybe TRBD1 (5 bases). This CDR3 comprises 12 residues. V dropped 5 bases and J dropped 3 bases, with 7 bases sitting between them. CDR3 DNA sequence: TGTGCCAGCAGTGAGACAGAAGAGACCCAGTACTTC. Translation: CASSETEETQYF.

The rearrangement joins TRBV6-6 to TRBJ1-1; unclear D gene. Trimming cost V 0 bases and J 12 bases, with 8 bases left between them. Germline CDR1 reads MNHNY; CDR2 reads SVGAGI (reference sequence). The CDR3 is made up of 11 amino acids. CDR3 coding DNA: TGTGCCAGCAGTTACTCGGTCCAGACTTTCTTT. This gives the protein CASSYSVQTFF.

V usage is TRBV6-6 and J usage is TRBJ1-5, with 8 bases fitting TRBD1. This CDR3 contains 14 residues. The ends lost 6 bases at V and 5 bases at J; junction bases unmatched: 6. In germline, CDR1 is MNHNY, CDR2 SVGAGI (reference sequence). Written as DNA, the CDR3 is TGTGCCAGCAGCCAGACACAGGGGGATCAGCCCCAGCATTTT. It specifies CASSQTQGDQPQHF.

The chain combines TRBV28 with TRBJ1-5; 9 nucleotides agree with TRBD1. Germline V gene data show CDR1 as MDHEN and CDR2 as SYDVKM. CDR3 length: 14 residues. V lost 7 bases, J lost 3 bases, and 4 bases stayed unmatched. This CDR3 reads CASIRQGDNQPQHF. The CDR3 DNA reads as TGTGCCAGCATCCGACAGGGGGACAATCAGCCCCAGCATTTT.

The chain recombines TRBV7-9 with TRBJ1-2; D gene uncertain. Between the trimmed V and J ends, which lost 3 bases and 4 bases, there was a span of 9 bases. The CDR3 is made up of 13 amino acids. Germline V lookup: CDR1 SEHNR, CDR2 FQNEAQ (reference sequence). For the CDR3, the DNA is TGTGCCAGCAGCTTCTTAGGTTCCTATGGCTACACCTTC. It encodes CASSFLGSYGYTF.

The rearrangement links TRBV28 to TRBJ2-7; TRBD2 agrees at 8 bases. Germline lookup yields CDR1 MDHEN and CDR2 SYDVKM. This CDR3 has 14 residues. V trimming: 6 bases; J trimming: 5 bases; junction bases outside the gene matches: 9. CDR3 sequence: CASRAGTSVNEQYF. The CDR3 nucleotides read TGTGCCAGCAGGGCCGGGACTAGTGTCAACGAGCAGTACTTC.

The CDR3 nucleotides read TGTGCCAGCGGTGATCGCCTCCCGAACACTGAAGCTTTCTTT. It translates to CASGDRLPNTEAFF. The chain recombines TRBV28 with TRBJ1-1; no clear D gene. V was pared by 8 bases and J by 1 base, with 14 bases between. The CDR3 runs 14 residues. CDR1 is MDHEN, CDR2 SYDVKM, per germline.

V and J are TRBV6-1 and TRBJ1-3, with a possible D match to TRBD1 (5 bases). The length of the CDR3 is 18 residues. Germline V lookup: CDR1 MNHNS, CDR2 SASEGT. V lost 1 base to trimming and J lost 2 bases, with 18 bases between them. The DNA of the CDR3 is TGTGCCAGCAGTGAAGTCGGGGTCAGGGTTTCGACTGGAAACACCATATATTTT. It specifies CASSEVGVRVSTGNTIYF.

The chain links TRBV11-2 to TRBJ2-1, with D possibly being TRBD2 (5 bases). The V gene lost 1 base and the J gene lost 7 bases, with 11 bases spanning the gap. CDR1 is SGHAT and CDR2 is FQNNGV in the germline V gene. The CDR3 contains 14 residues. This CDR3 is CASSLVPGGNEQFF. Written as DNA, the CDR3 is TGTGCCAGCAGCTTAGTCCCAGGCGGGAATGAGCAGTTCTTC.